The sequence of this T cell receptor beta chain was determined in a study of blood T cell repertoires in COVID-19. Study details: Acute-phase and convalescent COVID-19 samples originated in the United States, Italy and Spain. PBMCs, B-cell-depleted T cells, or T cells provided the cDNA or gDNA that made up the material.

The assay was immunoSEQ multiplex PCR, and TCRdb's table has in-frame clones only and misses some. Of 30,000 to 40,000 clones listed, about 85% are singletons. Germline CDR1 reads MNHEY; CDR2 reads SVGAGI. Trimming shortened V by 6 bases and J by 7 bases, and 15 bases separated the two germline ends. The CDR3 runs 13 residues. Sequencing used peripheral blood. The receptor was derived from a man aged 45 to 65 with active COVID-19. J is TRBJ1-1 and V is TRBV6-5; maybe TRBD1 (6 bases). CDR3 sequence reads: CASRDGTHLEAFF. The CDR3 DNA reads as TGTGCCAGCAGGGACGGGACACACCTTGAAGCTTTCTTT.